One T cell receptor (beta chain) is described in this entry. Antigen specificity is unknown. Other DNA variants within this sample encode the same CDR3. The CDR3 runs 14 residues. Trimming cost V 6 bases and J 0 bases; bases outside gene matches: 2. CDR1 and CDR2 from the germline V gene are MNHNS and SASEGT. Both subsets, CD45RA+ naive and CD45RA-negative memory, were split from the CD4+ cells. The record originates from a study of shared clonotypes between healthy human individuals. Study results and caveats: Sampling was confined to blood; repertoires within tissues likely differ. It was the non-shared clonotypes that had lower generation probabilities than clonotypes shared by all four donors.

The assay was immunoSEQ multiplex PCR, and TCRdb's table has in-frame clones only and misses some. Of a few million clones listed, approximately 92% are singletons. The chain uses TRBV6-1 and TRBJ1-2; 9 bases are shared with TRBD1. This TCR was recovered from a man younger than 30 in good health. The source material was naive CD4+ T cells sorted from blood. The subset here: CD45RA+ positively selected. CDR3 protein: CASRRDRANYGYTF. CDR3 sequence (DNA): TGTGCCAGCAGGAGGGACAGGGCTAACTATGGCTACACCTTC.